The 27 T cell receptor beta chains listed next were all sequenced from one sample in a study of tumor T cells in aggressive B-cell lymphoma. The method was immunoSEQ multiplex PCR; TCRdb's version includes in-frame clones alone and lacks a portion of them. Altogether 6,000 or so clones are present, 60% to 75% being singletons, with the ten largest covering approximately 7%. The material sequenced was tumor tissue. Receptors were obtained from an adult with diffuse large B cell lymphoma.

In this sample, this clone turned up a few times. The chain recombines TRBV19 with TRBJ1-1; no firm D call. This CDR3 has 13 residues. In germline, CDR1 is LNHDA, CDR2 SQIVND (reference sequence). Trimming pared 3 bases from V and 7 bases from J, leaving 12 bases between. The DNA for the CDR3 is TGTGCCAGTAGTATGGATCCAGGCTTTGAAGCTTTCTTT. Amino acids: CASSMDPGFEAFF.

CDR3 sequence (DNA): TGTGCCAGCCACAGGGGGGGCCACAGGGCGGACTATGGCTACACCTTC. It specifies CASHRGGHRADYGYTF. The chain carries TRBV19 and TRBJ1-2, with TRBD1 matching 8 bases. Germline V lookup: CDR1 LNHDA, CDR2 SQIVND (reference sequence). The CDR3 is made up of 16 amino acids. The V and J ends lost 9 bases and 3 bases, in that order; junction bases with no gene match: 15.

This clone showed up just once. The chain combines TRBV7-2 with TRBJ2-5, with unresolved D. The CDR3 is 15 amino acids. V lost 0 bases, J lost 4 bases, and 12 bases lay in between. Germline lookup yields CDR1 SGHTA and CDR2 FQGNSA. The chain's CDR3 is CASSLAVGRAETQYF. The DNA of the CDR3 is TGTGCCAGCAGCTTAGCGGTTGGTAGAGCAGAGACCCAGTACTTC. Drawing the rest from reference TRBV7-2 and TRBJ2-5, the complete variable domain is GAGVSQSPSNKVTEKGKDVELRCDPISGHTALYWYRQSLGQGLEFLIYFQGNSAPDKSGLPSDRFSAERTGGSVSTLTIQRTQQEDSAVYLCASSLAVGRAETQYFGPGTRLLVL.

The chain carries TRBV19 and TRBJ2-3, with TRBD2 matching 10 bases. The CDR3 is made up of 17 amino acids. CDR1 and CDR2 from the germline V gene are LNHDA and SQIVND (reference sequence). Trimming at V came to 0 bases and at J to 5 bases, leaving 8 bases not matched to a gene. CDR3 coding DNA: TGTGCCAGTAGTATAGAAAGCGGGAGGGCCTGGTTAGATACGCAGTATTTT. Residues: CASSIESGRAWLDTQYF.

This clone was observed a handful of times. The rearrangement uses TRBV6-1 and TRBJ2-1; D unresolved. V lost 1 base and J 7 bases, leaving 14 bases between the germline ends. The CDR3 has 15 amino acids. Looked up from germline, CDR1 is MNHNS and CDR2 is SASEGT. The CDR3 nucleotides are TGTGCCAGCAGTGAAGTAACGGAGAAAGATAATGAGCAGTTCTTC. The encoded protein is CASSEVTEKDNEQFF.

The chain carries TRBV2 and TRBJ2-5, with 8 bases fitting TRBD1. The CDR3 contains 13 residues. The V gene end was trimmed by 6 bases and the J gene end by 3 bases; junction bases not matched to a gene: 3. Germline V gives CDR1 SNHLY, CDR2 FYNNEI. The CDR3 DNA reads as TGTGCCAGCAGGCCAGGGGGCGAAGAGACCCAGTACTTC. Its translation: CASRPGGEETQYF.

The chain recombines TRBV27 with TRBJ2-7, with 11 bases lining up with TRBD1. Per germline, CDR1 MNHEY and CDR2 SMNVEV (reference sequence). CDR3 size: 15 residues. With 2 bases clipped from V and 3 bases from J, the junction kept 3 bases outside the gene matches. The CDR3 nucleotides read TGTGCCAGCAGTTTAGAGGGGACAGGGGGCTACGAGCAGTACTTC. This encodes CASSLEGTGGYEQYF.

This sequence joins TRBV11-2 and TRBJ2-5, with 8 nucleotides matching TRBD1. The end of the DNA is better explained by TRBJ2-7, so the J call may be wrong. Germline V gene sequence: CDR1 SGHAT, CDR2 FQNNGV. This CDR3 contains 15 residues. The CDR3 is CASSPGTGQAYEQYF. The CDR3 DNA is TGTGCCAGCAGCCCGGGGACAGGCCAGGCCTACGAGCAGTACTTC.

This clone was seen only a few times. The chain combines TRBV7-9 with TRBJ1-3; D unresolved. V gave up 4 bases and J gave up 0 bases, with 4 bases separating them. CDR1 SEHNR and CDR2 FQNEAQ come from the germline V gene (reference sequence). The length of the CDR3 is 13 residues. The CDR3 here is CASSSDSGNTIYF. CDR3 DNA: TGTGCCAGCAGCTCAGACTCTGGAAACACCATATATTTT.

Regarding this clone: Compared with germline, one end of the junction differs, possibly owing to a read error. The chain couples TRBV7-8 to TRBJ2-2; 11 bases match TRBD2. The CDR3 has 18 amino acids. In germline, CDR1 is SGHVS, CDR2 FQNEAQ. The CDR3 DNA is TGTGCCAGCAGCTCGTTGAATAGCGGGAGGGGGAACGCCGGGGAGCTGTTTTTT. Translating it yields CASSSLNSGRGNAGELFF.

By share, this clone counts as large (0.1 to 1%). The V and J genes are TRBV5-1 and TRBJ2-7; TRBD1 matches 8 bases. The CDR3 covers 13 residues. Trimming at V came to 4 bases and at J to 2 bases, leaving 2 bases not matched to a gene. Per germline, CDR1 SGHRS and CDR2 YFSETQ. The CDR3: CASSQTGAYEQYF. The DNA of the CDR3 is TGCGCCAGCAGCCAGACAGGGGCCTACGAGCAGTACTTC.

This chain's CDR3 is CASSLSLGHKSYEQYF. The CDR3 region has the DNA TGTGCCAGCAGTTTATCGCTGGGACACAAATCCTACGAGCAGTACTTC. This chain joins TRBV27 and TRBJ2-7; a possible D gene is TRBD1 (6 bases). The CDR3 spans 16 residues. Germline V lookup: CDR1 MNHEY, CDR2 SMNVEV (reference sequence). Trimming cost V 0 bases and J 1 base, with 13 bases left between them.

The chain combines TRBV10-1 with TRBJ1-2; D is undetermined. CDR1 and CDR2 (germline): WNHNN, SYGVQD (reference sequence). Trimming stripped 2 bases from V and 8 bases from J, with 18 bases between. This CDR3 has 15 residues. CDR3 residues: CASSEVMTTPAGYTF. CDR3 DNA sequence: TGCGCCAGCAGTGAGGTTATGACAACCCCTGCGGGCTACACCTTC.

The chain recombines TRBV27 with TRBJ2-7; TRBD1 agrees at 9 bases. V gave up 5 bases and J gave up 2 bases; unmatched junction bases: 7. CDR1 is MNHEY, CDR2 SMNVEV, per germline (reference sequence). The CDR3 loop spans 15 amino acids. The CDR3 sequence is CASSRVTGGPYEQYF. Here the CDR3 DNA reads TGTGCCAGCAGTCGAGTGACAGGGGGGCCCTACGAGCAGTACTTC.

This clone was found a few times. A junction end diverges from the germline sequence, so it may reflect a read error. This rearrangement joins TRBV19 to TRBJ1-1, with 7 bases identical to TRBD1. The V gene's germline CDR1 is LNHDA and CDR2 SQIVND (reference sequence). The CDR3 is 15 residues long. CDR3 in DNA: TGTGCCAGTAGTCCACAGGGGTCATTGAAGACTGAAGCTTTCTTT. This codes for CASSPQGSLKTEAFF. Looking up the rest from reference TRBV19 and TRBJ1-1 gives the full variable domain: DGGITQSPKYLFRKEGQNVTLSCEQNLNHDAMYWYRQDPGQGLRLIYYSQIVNDFQKGDIAEGYSVSREKKESFPLTVTSAQKNPTAFYLCASSPQGSLKTEAFFGQGTRLTVV.

V and J are TRBV11-1 and TRBJ1-2, with a tentative D call TRBD1 (6 bases). Trimming stripped 5 bases from V and 2 bases from J, with 12 bases between. Germline CDR1 is SGHAT and CDR2 is FQDESV (reference sequence). The CDR3 has 14 amino acids. DNA of the CDR3: TGTGCCAGCAGCACATCCGGGACAAACTATGGCTACACCTTC. This encodes CASSTSGTNYGYTF.

The rearrangement joins TRBV11-2 to TRBJ1-1; D may be TRBD1 (6 bases). CDR1 SGHAT and CDR2 FQNNGV come from the germline V gene. Trimming took 3 bases from V and 10 from J, leaving 15 bases between them. The CDR3 is 13 amino acids. The CDR3 DNA is TGTGCCAGCAGCTTTTTTTCAGGGGTTGGAGCTTTCTTT. It yields the protein CASSFFSGVGAFF.

This CDR3 reads CASRPPGGGETQYF. The CDR3 DNA reads as TGTGCCAGCAGACCCCCCGGGGGTGGAGAGACCCAGTACTTC. The V and J genes are TRBV27 and TRBJ2-5; the D gene is possibly TRBD2 (6 bases). V was shortened by 6 bases and J by 4 bases, with 15 bases between the two germline ends. Germline lookup yields CDR1 MNHEY and CDR2 SMNVEV (reference sequence). The CDR3 has 14 amino acids.

CDR3 amino acids: CASSLGRRSPNEQFF. The DNA for the CDR3 is TGTGCCAGCAGCTTAGGTAGGCGGAGCCCCAATGAGCAGTTCTTC. V and J are TRBV13 and TRBJ2-1; D not resolved. The CDR3 runs to 15 residues. CDR1 and CDR2 from the germline V gene are PRHDT and FYEKMQ (reference sequence). Trimming took off 0 bases at V and 6 bases at J, with 12 bases between the two ends.

V usage is TRBV4-3 and J usage is TRBJ1-3; 7 bases map to TRBD1. The CDR3 runs to 16 residues. J was trimmed by 3 bases and V by 3 bases; bases with no gene match: 8. Germline CDR1 reads LGHNA; CDR2 reads YSLEER. This chain's CDR3 is CASSQAGTVLGNTIYF. The CDR3 DNA is TGCGCCAGCAGCCAGGCCGGGACAGTGCTTGGAAACACCATATATTTT.

This clone appeared a single time. The V gene is TRBV9, the J gene TRBJ2-7; D uncertain. Per the germline V gene, CDR1 is SGDLS and CDR2 is YYNGEE. Trimming took 4 bases from V and 5 from J, leaving 16 bases between them. The CDR3 covers 14 residues. CDR3 DNA: TGTGCCAGCAGCCCCACGGGTCGCGTGGACGAGCAGTACTTC. Encoded protein: CASSPTGRVDEQYF.

Turning to this clone: Other nucleotide sequences from this sample produce the same CDR3. This rearrangement joins TRBV19 to TRBJ1-5; D not certain. The V gene's germline CDR1 is LNHDA and CDR2 SQIVND (reference sequence). This CDR3 has 15 amino acids. V dropped 5 bases and J dropped 4 bases, with 15 bases sitting between them. The CDR3 nucleotides are TGTGCCAGTAGTGCGGGGATCTATAGTAATCAGCCCCAGCATTTT. Protein: CASSAGIYSNQPQHF.

The rearrangement uses TRBV7-9 and TRBJ1-2; no clear D. CDR3 length equals 13 residues. Germline values: CDR1 SEHNR, CDR2 FQNEAQ (reference sequence). With 5 bases removed from V and 5 bases from J, the gap between germline ends came to 12 bases. The DNA of the CDR3 is TGTGCCAGCAGCCTCGGAGCTTTTTATGGCTACACCTTC. Translating it yields CASSLGAFYGYTF.

This chain connects TRBV7-8 to TRBJ1-5; D perhaps matches TRBD1 (5 bases). Trimming took off 3 bases at V and 0 bases at J, with 9 bases between the two ends. The germline V gene has CDR1 SGHVS and CDR2 FQNEAQ. The CDR3 covers 15 residues. The CDR3 is CASSFAGGSNQPQHF. Written as DNA, the CDR3 is TGTGCCAGCAGCTTTGCGGGGGGTAGCAATCAGCCCCAGCATTTT.

This chain joins TRBV7-9 and TRBJ2-1, with TRBD2 matching over 11 bases. V shed 8 bases, J shed 0 bases, and the junction held 12 bases outside the gene matches. Germline V CDR1 and CDR2: SEHNR, FQNEAQ (reference sequence). The CDR3 has 18 amino acids. CDR3 sequence reads: CASELNRLAGHSYNEQFF. The CDR3 DNA is TGTGCCAGCGAGCTCAACCGACTAGCGGGACACTCCTACAATGAGCAGTTCTTC.

The V call is TRBV7-3, the J call TRBJ2-1, with 12 bases fitting TRBD2. Germline V CDR1 and CDR2: SGHTA, FQGTGA. V was pared by 1 base and J by 6 bases, with 4 bases of the junction left unmatched. The CDR3 is 16 residues long. The DNA for the CDR3 is TGTGCCAGCAGCTTAAGAGGACTAGCGGGGCCCAATGAGCAGTTCTTC. Protein: CASSLRGLAGPNEQFF.

The chain employs TRBV7-9 and TRBJ2-1; D ambiguous. Deletions cut 7 bases from V and 7 bases from J, with 14 bases between. CDR3 length equals 13 residues. Germline V CDR1 and CDR2: SEHNR, FQNEAQ (reference sequence). Written as DNA, the CDR3 is TGTGCCAGCACCTCCCCCGCGAGGAATGAGCAGTTCTTC. This encodes CASTSPARNEQFF.